The source of this T cell receptor (beta chain) is a study of blood T cell repertoires in COVID-19 (dated by TCRdb to about 2020). Regarding the research as a whole: The collaborator samples originated in the United States, Italy and Spain and spanned the acute and convalescent phases of COVID-19. The prospective study material was composed of cDNA or gDNA derived from T cells, B-cell-depleted T cells, or PBMCs. Deeply sampled blood TCRbeta repertoires from subjects exposed to, actively infected with, or recovered from COVID-19 were included in the dataset. A freely available public database, intended as a resource for researchers studying the immune response to SARS-CoV-2, is where the repertoires were released. The samples were drawn from the first 160 participants of the ongoing ImmuneRACE study and from 950 to 1,500 subjects provided by 6 global collaborators. Sample metadata almost always included a de-identified subject ID, COVID-19 status, age in years and sex. Where available, HLA class I and class II types were taken from metadata supplied by the sample provider and were not determined by assay-based typing. Summary of the overall study and its limitations: Clinical and demographic metadata were provided uncurated, with the amount varying by source and participant.

Collaborating institutions collected whole blood in K2EDTA tubes following their own protocols. For TCRbeta analysis, collaborator samples were shipped as frozen whole blood, as isolated PBMCs, or as DNA extracted from either sample type. TCRbeta CDR3 regions were amplified from genomic DNA by means of the immunoSEQ Assay, a bias-controlled multiplex PCR. In the authors' own workflow: Nucleated cell counts per sample were estimated from amplification of reference gene primers within the assay. Sequence reads were collapsed and filtered to measure the absolute abundance of every unique TCRbeta CDR3 rearrangement. Productive Simpson clonality was computed per sample as the square root of Simpson's diversity index over productive rearrangements. The table comes from immuneACCESS by way of TCRdb, which keeps in-frame sequences with V and J called. Part of the clones is missing from these tables; in studies checked, under half for an unresolved V gene and the rest for unknown reasons. V and J calls and clone size are those listed in that table; D and trimming were worked out from the DNA. Here the sample has around 98,000 clones; 82% occur a single time. Of the sample, roughly 10% falls within the top ten clones.

In the case of this clone: The clone's antigen remains unknown. Base qualities are not provided; no much larger clone lies one nucleotide away.

The germline V gene supplies CDR1 SGHDN and CDR2 FVKESK. The CDR3 numbers 11 residues from cysteine through phenylalanine. Just CDR3 DNA is preserved here, 33 bases in frame from base 1. The V end loses 2 bases and the J end loses 11 bases, and a stretch of 8 bases separates them. Sequencing was done on a sample of peripheral blood. This receptor was obtained from a man in his 70s with active or convalescent COVID-19. Rearrangement joined TRBV14 to TRBJ2-3; the D region possibly corresponds to TRBD2 (5 bases align). The sequenced DNA is TGTGCCAGCAGCCAATCGGACTGGCAGTATTTT. It is translated as CASSQSDWQYF.